A single sample gave rise to the 6 T cell receptor beta chains below, sequenced in a study of blood T cell repertoires in COVID-19. Method: immunoSEQ multiplex PCR; TCRdb's copy keeps in-frame clones and lacks some. The repertoire has approximately 300,000 clones, around 86% of them found once; the top ten carry about 10%. Material for sequencing was PBMCs or T cells enriched from blood (not recorded which). The receptors originated from a woman aged 18-29 years who had recovered from COVID-19.

The rearrangement links TRBV30 to TRBJ2-7; 9 bases are a match to TRBD1. This CDR3 is 15 amino acids long. Germline-derived CDR1 and CDR2 are GTSNPN and SVGIG (reference sequence). The junction had 8 bases not matched to a gene; V was cut back by 2 bases and J by 3 bases. CDR3 in amino acids: CAWSPGQGTIYEQYF. In DNA, the CDR3 is TGTGCCTGGAGTCCAGGACAGGGGACGATCTACGAGCAGTACTTC.

V and J are TRBV2 and TRBJ1-5; D is ambiguous. The CDR3 has 14 residues. The germline CDR1 and CDR2 sequences are SNHLY and FYNNEI. Trimming shortened V by 5 bases and J by 1 base, and 9 bases separated the two germline ends. This CDR3 reads CASSWRASNQPQHF. As DNA, the CDR3 is TGTGCCAGCAGTTGGAGGGCGAGCAATCAGCCCCAGCATTTT.

The chain links TRBV5-1 to TRBJ2-7; 8 bases are shared with TRBD1. Germline assignment: CDR1 SGHRS and CDR2 YFSETQ. This CDR3 comprises 13 residues. Trimming removed 4 bases from V and 10 bases from J; junction bases left unmatched: 10. CDR3 sequence reads: CASSPADRGAQYF. The CDR3 nucleotides are TGCGCCAGCAGCCCCGCCGACAGGGGAGCTCAGTACTTC.

This sequence joins TRBV19 and TRBJ1-5; D unclear. CDR3 length: 15 amino acids. Trimming removed 4 bases from V and 10 bases from J, with 20 bases in between. The V gene's germline CDR1 is LNHDA and CDR2 SQIVND (reference sequence). The CDR3 coding sequence is TGTGCCAGTAGTAAAGCCTCCGGTATCAATCGTCCCCAGCATTTT. Residues: CASSKASGINRPQHF.

The CDR3 is CASRAYSSGANVLTF. The CDR3 bases are TGTGCCAGCAGAGCCTACAGTTCGGGGGCCAACGTCCTGACTTTC. J is TRBJ2-6 and V is TRBV28; D remains ambiguous. The germline CDR1 and CDR2 sequences are MDHEN and SYDVKM. CDR3 length: 15 amino acids. Trimming pared 6 bases from V and 4 bases from J, leaving 13 bases between.

The chain combines TRBV30 with TRBJ2-1; 7 bases agree with TRBD2. CDR1 and CDR2 from the germline V gene are GTSNPN and SVGIG (reference sequence). Germline trimming cut 0 bases from V and 2 bases from J; bases unmatched to any gene: 1. This CDR3 has 14 amino acids. This chain's CDR3 is CAWSVGGTYNEQFF. The CDR3 bases are TGTGCCTGGAGTGTGGGGGGGACCTACAATGAGCAGTTCTTC.